These T cell receptor beta chains were read from a single sample in a study of neurological immune-mediated disorders. TCRdb ran MiXCR on the 5' RACE reads and lists one entry per CDR3 protein. The repertoire holds 53,000 or so distinct CDR3 sequences, with approximately 9.2% as singletons. Sequencing was carried out using PBMCs. All receptors derive from a woman between 40 and 55 years old in good health. CDR3s include the opening cysteine and the closing phenylalanine or tryptophan. A D gene is named only where the DNA matches it firmly. The listing skips clone size in some rows; elsewhere it reads once, few, many or a size class.

V	J	D	size	CDR3	DNA
TRBV6-1	TRBJ2-1	TRBD2	many	CASVWAGGLNEQFF	TGTGCCAGCGTTTGGGCGGGAGGGCTTAATGAGCAGTTCTTC
TRBV7-9	TRBJ2-3	TRBD1	many	CASRDGTVTDTQYF	TGTGCCAGCAGGGACGGGACAGTCACAGATACGCAGTATTTT
TRBV7-2	TRBJ1-1	-	many	CASSSQLQVGGSTEAFF	TGTGCCAGCAGCTCGCAGCTACAGGTAGGAGGGAGCACTGAAGCTTTCTTT
TRBV6-2/TRBV6-3	TRBJ2-2	TRBD1	many	CASSSKTWTGGRTGELFF	TGTGCCAGCAGTTCCAAAACCTGGACAGGGGGTCGTACCGGGGAGCTGTTTTTT
TRBV6-1	TRBJ2-1	TRBD1	many	CASTPRDRGYNEQFF	TGTGCCAGCACTCCCCGGGACAGGGGCTACAATGAGCAGTTCTTC
TRBV24-1	TRBJ2-3	TRBD2	many	CATTDGGTSSSTDTQYF	TGTGCCACCACAGACGGGGGGACTTCTTCTAGCACAGATACGCAGTATTTT
TRBV9	TRBJ1-1	-	many	CASSVGQLGTTEAFF	TGTGCCAGCAGCGTAGGACAACTTGGGACCACTGAAGCTTTCTTT
TRBV12-3/TRBV12-4	TRBJ1-3	-	many	CASSLRTAEVPGNTIYF	TGTGCCAGCAGCCTGAGGACAGCGGAGGTACCTGGAAACACCATATATTTT
TRBV29-1	TRBJ2-1	-	many	CSVERGQGAGNEQFF	TGCAGCGTTGAAAGGGGTCAGGGCGCGGGGAATGAGCAGTTCTTC
TRBV16	TRBJ2-3	-	many	CASSQRRQESDTQYF	TGTGCCAGCAGCCAGAGGCGACAGGAGTCAGATACGCAGTATTTT
TRBV20-1	TRBJ1-1	-	many	CSARVRSNTEAFF	TGCAGTGCTAGGGTCCGCTCCAACACTGAAGCTTTCTTT
TRBV6-1	TRBJ1-5	-	many	CASSPGVQPQHF	TGTGCCAGCTCCCCCGGGGTCCAGCCCCAGCATTTT
TRBV12-3/TRBV12-4	TRBJ1-2	-	many	CASSLSLGNYGYTF	TGTGCCAGCAGTTTGAGCCTTGGTAACTATGGCTACACCTTC
TRBV5-6	TRBJ2-1	-	many	CASSLTTTNNEQFF	TGTGCCAGCAGCCTTACCACTACCAACAATGAGCAGTTCTTC
TRBV18	TRBJ1-1	-	many	CASSPLSGSNTEAFF	TGTGCCAGCTCACCACTGTCAGGGTCGAACACTGAAGCTTTCTTT
TRBV5-1	TRBJ2-2	-	many	CASNPLPPGRTGELFF	TGCGCCAGCAACCCTCTACCGCCAGGGCGCACCGGGGAGCTGTTTTTT
TRBV5-1	TRBJ2-3	-	many	CASSLAAGTDTQYF	TGCGCCAGCAGCTTGGCCGCAGGCACAGATACGCAGTATTTT
TRBV29-1	TRBJ2-5	TRBD2	-	CSVGDGEGTQYF	TGCAGCGTCGGAGACGGGGAGGGAACCCAGTACTTC
TRBV20-1	TRBJ1-5	-	many	CSATSNSNQPQHF	TGCAGTGCTACTTCTAATAGCAATCAGCCCCAGCATTTT
TRBV7-2	TRBJ1-1	-	many	CASSRGEDTEAFF	TGTGCCAGCAGCAGAGGGGAAGACACTGAAGCTTTCTTT
TRBV7-2	TRBJ1-2	-	many	CASSLGAGGGYTF	TGTGCCAGCAGCCTAGGGGCCGGGGGTGGCTACACCTTC
TRBV20-1	TRBJ1-6	-	many	CSAPGTPNSPLHF	TGCAGTGCACCCGGGACACCTAATTCACCCCTCCACTTT
TRBV6-2/TRBV6-3	TRBJ1-5	-	-	CAARDGGTNQPQHF	TGTGCCGCCAGGGACGGGGGGACTAATCAGCCCCAGCATTTT
TRBV25-1	TRBJ2-1	-	many	CASSPSNLNEQFF	TGTGCCAGCAGTCCCTCGAACCTCAATGAGCAGTTCTTC
TRBV29-1	TRBJ1-1	-	many	CSVDALEGTEAFF	TGCAGCGTTGACGCTCTCGAGGGCACTGAAGCTTTCTTT
TRBV20-1	TRBJ2-5	TRBD1	many	CSAKRQGAFWEETQYF	TGCAGTGCTAAGAGACAGGGGGCATTTTGGGAAGAGACCCAGTACTTC
TRBV10-3	TRBJ2-3	-	many	CAISGIELADTQYF	TGTGCCATCAGTGGCATCGAGTTGGCAGATACGCAGTATTTT
TRBV24-1	TRBJ2-1	-	many	CATMRGPAGPKENEQFF	TGTGCCACCATGAGGGGGCCAGCGGGTCCGAAGGAGAATGAGCAGTTCTTC
TRBV27	TRBJ1-2	-	many	CASSLSPRAGYTF	TGTGCCAGCAGTTTATCGCCAAGAGCTGGCTACACCTTC
TRBV7-2	TRBJ1-2	-	many	CASSLVQGGYGYTF	TGTGCCAGCAGCTTAGTCCAGGGAGGCTATGGCTACACCTTC
TRBV25-1	TRBJ2-2	-	few	CASSDQQGWTGELFF	TGTGCCAGCAGTGACCAACAGGGTTGGACCGGGGAGCTGTTTTTT
TRBV4-2	TRBJ1-1	-	many	CASSQDHNSYANTEAFF	TGTGCCAGCAGCCAAGATCATAATAGCTACGCGAACACTGAAGCTTTCTTT
TRBV7-2	TRBJ1-1	TRBD1	many	CASSLDRGIPEAFF	TGTGCCAGCAGCCTCGACAGGGGGATCCCTGAAGCTTTCTTT
TRBV6-6	TRBJ1-2	-	many	CASSKNLRTGWHGYTF	TGTGCCAGCAGCAAAAACTTACGCACAGGGTGGCATGGCTACACCTTC
TRBV5-1	TRBJ2-2	-	many	CASTLTEVNTGELFF	TGCGCCAGCACCCTGACAGAAGTTAACACCGGGGAGCTGTTTTTT
TRBV29-1	TRBJ2-5	TRBD2	many	CSVANPSGRVGETQYF	TGCAGCGTTGCCAATCCTAGCGGGAGAGTGGGAGAGACCCAGTACTTC
TRBV10-3	TRBJ1-1	-	-	CAISESPPGAFF	TGTGCCATCAGTGAGTCTCCGCCAGGAGCTTTCTTT
TRBV4-3	TRBJ2-3	-	-	CASGQDRSSLDTQYF	TGCGCCAGCGGCCAAGATCGGTCTTCGTTAGATACGCAGTATTTT
TRBV4-3	TRBJ2-1	TRBD2	many	CASSQDSGLGSYNEQFF	TGCGCCAGCAGCCAAGATTCTGGACTAGGATCCTACAATGAGCAGTTCTTC
TRBV7-8	TRBJ1-2	-	many	CASSLLYEGTHTF	TGTGCCAGCAGCCTACTCTATGAAGGGACCCACACCTTC
TRBV5-1	TRBJ2-3	-	many	CASSLTDTSTDTQYF	TGCGCCAGCAGCTTGACGGATACTAGCACAGATACGCAGTATTTT
TRBV20-1	TRBJ1-1	-	many	CSARGQLNTEAFF	TGCAGTGCTAGAGGTCAGCTTAACACTGAAGCTTTCTTT
TRBV18	TRBJ1-1	-	many	CASSRELYTEAFF	TGTGCCAGCTCGCGGGAGCTCTACACTGAAGCTTTCTTT
TRBV7-2	TRBJ2-5	TRBD2	many	CASSLTSGSKETQYF	TGTGCCAGCAGCTTGACTAGCGGGTCAAAAGAGACCCAGTACTTC
TRBV12-3/TRBV12-4	TRBJ2-1	TRBD1	many	CASSPRDRGRIEQFF	TGTGCCAGCAGTCCCCGGGACAGGGGGCGCATTGAGCAGTTCTTC
TRBV27	TRBJ1-2	-	few	CASSLNFRGHGYTF	TGTGCCAGCAGTTTAAATTTCCGGGGGCATGGCTACACCTTC
TRBV7-8	TRBJ2-3	-	many	CASSLDHGTDTQYF	TGTGCCAGCAGCTTAGATCATGGCACAGATACGCAGTATTTT
TRBV7-2	TRBJ2-5	TRBD2	many	CASSLEGTSGGQTQYF	TGTGCCAGCAGCTTAGAGGGGACTAGCGGGGGTCAGACCCAGTACTTC
TRBV5-1	TRBJ2-2	-	many	CASSLVGLRVTGELFF	TGCGCCAGCAGCTTGGTAGGGCTTCGTGTCACCGGGGAGCTGTTTTTT
TRBV10-2	TRBJ2-7	-	many	CASSDGRGYEQYF	TGCGCCAGCAGTGACGGCAGGGGTTACGAGCAGTACTTC
TRBV25-1	TRBJ2-1	-	many	CASSSRGTYNEQFF	TGTGCCAGCAGTTCCCGGGGCACCTACAATGAGCAGTTCTTC
TRBV5-1	TRBJ2-3	-	-	CASRRRGPGASTDTQYF	TGCGCCAGCAGGCGGCGGGGCCCAGGTGCTAGCACAGATACGCAGTATTTT